The 29 T cell receptor beta chains in this list originate from one sample, sequenced in a study of blood T cell repertoires in COVID-19. Some clones are missing from TCRdb's copy, which holds only in-frame ones; the method was immunoSEQ multiplex PCR. The sample consists of approximately 16,000 clones, around nine tenths of them appearing once. Sequencing used peripheral blood. Receptor source: a human donor in a cohort sampled during active COVID-19.

The V and J genes are TRBV11-2 and TRBJ2-6, with TRBD1 matching 9 bases. The CDR3 sequence is 19 residues long. Trimming took 3 bases from V and 0 from J; bases not matched to a gene: 9. Per the germline V gene, CDR1 is SGHAT and CDR2 is FQNNGV. CDR3 sequence (DNA): TGTGCCAGCAGCTTCCCCCGGGACAGGGCGAGCTCTGGGGCCAACGTCCTGACTTTC. Protein sequence: CASSFPRDRASSGANVLTF.

CDR3 sequence reads: CASSQGQLQETQYF. CDR3 in DNA: TGTGCCAGCAGCCAGGGACAGCTCCAAGAGACCCAGTACTTC. The V gene is TRBV7-2, the J gene TRBJ2-5; 7 bases are shared with TRBD1. Unmatched junction bases numbered 4, after V lost 5 bases and J lost 1 base. The CDR3 covers 14 residues. Germline assignment: CDR1 SGHTA and CDR2 FQGNSA.

The DNA for the CDR3 is TGTGCCAGCAGTGAACCAGGGGATCTAGGATATGGCTACACCTTC. It translates to CASSEPGDLGYGYTF. The genes are TRBV25-1 and TRBJ1-2, with D possibly TRBD1 on 6 matching bases. Trimming removed 2 bases from V and 5 bases from J, with 15 bases in between. The CDR3 loop spans 15 amino acids. The germline V gene has CDR1 MGHDK and CDR2 SYGVNS.

In its sample, this clone was seen a few times. J is TRBJ2-3 and V is TRBV6-6; 7 bases line up with TRBD1. The J segment lost 2 bases and the V segment lost 0 bases, leaving 2 bases of the junction unmatched. In germline, CDR1 is MNHNY, CDR2 SVGAGI (reference sequence). The length of the CDR3 is 15 residues. As DNA, the CDR3 is TGTGCCAGCAGTTACTCGGGACAGATCACAGATACGCAGTATTTT. It codes for CASSYSGQITDTQYF.

V and J are TRBV7-2 and TRBJ2-7, with D possibly being TRBD1 (5 bases). Deletions cut 1 base from V and 3 bases from J, with 10 bases between. Germline-derived CDR1 and CDR2 are SGHTA and FQGNSA. This CDR3 contains 14 residues. DNA of the CDR3: TGTGCCAGCAGCTTAGGGGCAGGGTACTACGAGCAGTACTTC. Translation: CASSLGAGYYEQYF.

The table lists this clone with a count of one. The chain carries TRBV18 and TRBJ1-1, with D perhaps matching TRBD1 (6 bases). CDR3 length: 19 residues. CDR1 is KGHSH, CDR2 LQKENI, per germline. With 2 bases removed from V and 0 bases from J, the gap between germline ends came to 22 bases. CDR3 DNA: TGTGCCAGCTCACCAGCCAATAGATTGAGGGGGACCATGAACACTGAAGCTTTCTTT. Translation gives CASSPANRLRGTMNTEAFF.

V and J are TRBV19 and TRBJ1-6; 10 bases align to TRBD1. V lost 4 bases and J lost 0; bases outside the gene matches: 9. The CDR3 has 19 residues. Germline CDR1 and CDR2: LNHDA and SQIVND (reference sequence). The CDR3 is CASSTAGQGLFSYNSPLHF. The DNA of the CDR3 is TGTGCCAGTAGTACGGCGGGACAGGGGCTTTTCTCCTATAATTCACCCCTCCACTTT.

The chain recombines TRBV19 with TRBJ1-6; possible D gene TRBD1, 6 bases. Germline loops: CDR1 LNHDA, CDR2 SQIVND (reference sequence). The CDR3 is 17 residues long. V was shortened by 7 bases and J by 1 base, with 17 bases between the two germline ends. The CDR3 DNA sequence: TGTGCCAGTACCCTCAGGGGAATAGGATCCTATAATTCACCCCTCCACTTT. This gives the protein CASTLRGIGSYNSPLHF.

This clone has just a few counts. J is TRBJ1-1 and V is TRBV5-6; D gene unclear. This CDR3 comprises 15 residues. CDR1 is SGHDT, CDR2 YYEEEE, per germline. V was pared by 2 bases and J by 1 base, with 12 bases between. Here the CDR3 reads CASSFGAGKNTEAFF. Here the CDR3 DNA reads TGTGCCAGCAGCTTCGGTGCGGGGAAGAACACTGAAGCTTTCTTT.

The gene calls are TRBV28 and TRBJ2-7; maybe TRBD2 (6 bases). Deletions cut 4 bases from V and 2 bases from J, with 18 bases between. The CDR3 has 16 amino acids. Germline CDR1 and CDR2: MDHEN and SYDVKM. The CDR3 loop is CASSSPHRDFAYEQYF. In DNA form, the CDR3 reads TGTGCCAGCAGTTCCCCCCATCGGGACTTCGCCTACGAGCAGTACTTC.

This rearrangement joins TRBV18 to TRBJ2-1; 9 nucleotides match TRBD1. Germline V CDR1 and CDR2: KGHSH, LQKENI. V was pared by 4 bases and J by 9 bases, with 7 bases of the junction left unmatched. The CDR3 has 14 amino acids. The CDR3 is CASSLGQGRVEQFF. The DNA of the CDR3 is TGTGCCAGCTCACTCGGACAGGGGCGGGTTGAGCAGTTCTTC. The full variable domain, with the rest looked up from reference TRBV18 and TRBJ2-1, is NAGVMQNPRHLVRRRGQEARLRCSPMKGHSHVYWYRQLPEEGLKFMVYLQKENIIDESGMPKERFSAEFPKEGPSILRIQQVVRGDSAAYFCASSLGQGRVEQFFGPGTRLTVL.

The J gene is TRBJ1-2, the V gene TRBV7-2; TRBD1 is a possible D gene (6 bases). The V end lost 1 base, the J end lost 2 bases, and 20 bases lay between the germline ends. Germline CDR1 reads SGHTA; CDR2 reads FQGNSA. The CDR3 has 18 amino acids. The CDR3 bases are TGTGCCAGCAGCTTAGTCCGGGACACTTTCCAAGGGAACTATGGCTACACCTTC. Its protein product is CASSLVRDTFQGNYGYTF.

This clone showed up just a few times. This chain connects TRBV29-1 to TRBJ1-5; TRBD1 agrees at 10 bases. V trimming: 6 bases; J trimming: 5 bases; junction bases outside the gene matches: 7. CDR3 length equals 14 residues. The germline CDR1 and CDR2 sequences are SQVTM and ANQGSEA. Written as DNA, the CDR3 is TGCAGCGTCAGGACAGGGGGGAGAGATCAGCCCCAGCATTTT. Its protein product is CSVRTGGRDQPQHF. The full variable domain, with the rest looked up from reference TRBV29-1 and TRBJ1-5, is SAVISQKPSRDICQRGTSLTIQCQVDSQVTMMFWYRQQPGQSLTLIATANQGSEATYESGFVIDKFPISRPNLTFSTLTVSNMSPEDSSIYLCSVRTGGRDQPQHFGDGTRLSIL.

J is TRBJ2-7 and V is TRBV19; 8 bases line up with TRBD1. This CDR3 has 14 residues. Germline CDR1 and CDR2: LNHDA and SQIVND (reference sequence). After removal of 6 bases from V and 7 bases from J, the junction contained 11 bases not matched to a gene. The CDR3 is CASRPAGGVREQYF. For the CDR3, the DNA is TGTGCCAGTAGGCCGGCAGGGGGCGTTCGGGAGCAGTACTTC.

J is TRBJ2-3 and V is TRBV19; 15 bases align to TRBD2. The CDR3 length is 18 residues. Germline V gene sequence: CDR1 LNHDA, CDR2 SQIVND (reference sequence). The V gene end was trimmed by 7 bases and the J gene end by 0 bases; junction bases not matched to a gene: 8. The CDR3 region is CASTRGLAGGTSTDTQYF. Written as DNA, the CDR3 is TGTGCCAGTACCAGAGGACTAGCGGGGGGGACTAGCACAGATACGCAGTATTTT.

This clone was recorded only once. The chain employs TRBV19 and TRBJ1-5, with TRBD1 identical over 8 bases. The V gene end was trimmed by 5 bases and the J gene end by 3 bases; junction bases not matched to a gene: 9. The CDR3 sequence is 16 residues long. In germline, CDR1 is LNHDA, CDR2 SQIVND (reference sequence). CDR3 sequence: CASSPGQGASNQPQHF. CDR3 sequence (DNA): TGTGCCAGTAGTCCCGGACAGGGAGCCTCCAATCAGCCCCAGCATTTT.

The V call is TRBV6-5, the J call TRBJ2-2, with a possible D match to TRBD1 (6 bases). This CDR3 region has 13 residues. Germline V gene sequence: CDR1 MNHEY, CDR2 SVGAGI. V lost 7 bases to trimming and J lost 4 bases, with 10 bases between them. CDR3 sequence: CASINRVTGELFF. Written as DNA, the CDR3 is TGTGCCAGCATCAACAGGGTCACCGGGGAGCTGTTTTTT.

This chain uses TRBV2 with TRBJ1-1, with 8 bases aligning to TRBD1. Germline lookup yields CDR1 SNHLY and CDR2 FYNNEI. Trimming took 9 bases from V and 4 from J; bases not matched to a gene: 7. This CDR3 comprises 13 residues. The CDR3 DNA is TGTGCCAGGAGCGACAGGGGAGCCACTGAAGCTTTCTTT. Its translation is CARSDRGATEAFF.

This clone was seen only once. The CDR3 bases are TGCGCCAGCAGCCAAACGAACAGGGGGCATCAGCCCCAGCATTTT. This translates into CASSQTNRGHQPQHF. The chain recombines TRBV4-1 with TRBJ1-5; 9 bases map to TRBD1. CDR3 size: 15 residues. Germline-derived CDR1 and CDR2 are MGHRA and YSYEKL. Germline trimming cut 2 bases from V and 5 bases from J; bases unmatched to any gene: 4.

The V gene is TRBV25-1, the J gene TRBJ1-4; D is undetermined. Germline CDR1 is MGHDK and CDR2 is SYGVNS. This CDR3 region has 17 residues. Trimming took off 2 bases at V and 0 bases at J, with 13 bases between the two ends. CDR3 coding DNA: TGTGCCAGCAGTGAAGCCTCCCAACTTGCAACTAATGAAAAACTGTTTTTT. Translating gives CASSEASQLATNEKLFF.

The rearrangement uses TRBV9 and TRBJ2-3; D not resolved. Germline V gives CDR1 SGDLS, CDR2 YYNGEE. The CDR3 runs 15 residues. Between the trimmed V and J ends, which lost 3 bases and 7 bases, there was a span of 18 bases. In nucleotides, the CDR3 is TGTGCCAGCAGCGCCGGAGACTCACGTTCCAATACGCAGTATTTT. Amino acids: CASSAGDSRSNTQYF.

This chain uses TRBV7-9 with TRBJ2-3, with D perhaps matching TRBD1 (5 bases). This CDR3 contains 14 residues. Trimming took 3 bases from V and 0 from J, leaving 7 bases between them. The germline V gene encodes CDR1 SEHNR and CDR2 FQNEAQ (reference sequence). The CDR3 bases are TGTGCCAGCAGCTTGCAGGGAAGCACAGATACGCAGTATTTT. Its translation is CASSLQGSTDTQYF.

This clone was seen only once. The chain couples TRBV7-8 to TRBJ1-2; D is undetermined. The CDR3 has 13 amino acids. Germline loops: CDR1 SGHVS, CDR2 FQNEAQ. Trimming removed 0 bases at V and 2 bases at J, with 4 bases between. DNA for the CDR3: TGTGCCAGCAGCTTAGCACAGAACTATGGCTACACCTTC. Translation gives CASSLAQNYGYTF.

The chain combines TRBV27 with TRBJ1-3, with TRBD1 identical over 11 bases. CDR3 length: 16 residues. Germline-derived CDR1 and CDR2 are MNHEY and SMNVEV (reference sequence). V lost 4 bases to trimming and J lost 8 bases; unmatched junction nucleotides: 10. The CDR3 is CASSSRTGGFRDTIYF. The CDR3 coding sequence is TGTGCCAGCAGTTCTCGGACAGGGGGCTTTAGGGACACCATATATTTT.

The rearrangement joins TRBV3-1 (or the pseudogene TRBV3-2) to TRBJ1-4, with 7 nucleotides matching TRBD1. The CDR3 loop spans 16 amino acids. Germline loops: CDR1 LGHDT, CDR2 YNNKEL (reference sequence). J was trimmed by 0 bases and V by 10 bases; bases with no gene match: 11. Written as DNA, the CDR3 is TGTGCCACCACCGGGTCCAGGGGGACAACTAATGAAAAACTGTTTTTT. The encoded protein is CATTGSRGTTNEKLFF.

J is TRBJ2-2 and V is TRBV2; no reliable D call. Germline V gene data show CDR1 as SNHLY and CDR2 as FYNNEI. V lost 4 bases, J lost 7 bases, and 4 bases lay in between. The CDR3 covers 11 residues. The CDR3 nucleotides read TGTGCCAGCAGTGCTTTCGGGGAGCTGTTTTTT. This gives the protein CASSAFGELFF. The whole variable domain, filled in from reference TRBV2 and TRBJ2-2, reads EPEVTQTPSHQVTQMGQEVILRCVPISNHLYFYWYRQILGQKVEFLVSFYNNEISEKSEIFDDQFSVERPDGSNFTLKIRSTKLEDSAMYFCASSAFGELFFGEGSRLTVL.

The V gene is TRBV19, the J gene TRBJ2-1, with TRBD2 identical over 7 bases. Germline V gene lookup returns CDR1 LNHDA and CDR2 SQIVND (reference sequence). Trimming removed 3 bases from V and 6 bases from J; junction bases left unmatched: 5. CDR3 length: 14 residues. The CDR3 region has the DNA TGTGCCAGTAGTATCGTGACTAGCTCCAATGAGCAGTTCTTC. Residues: CASSIVTSSNEQFF.

The J gene is TRBJ1-1, the V gene TRBV10-3, with 8 positions matching TRBD1. This CDR3 is 13 amino acids long. The J segment lost 1 base and the V segment lost 7 bases, leaving 2 bases of the junction unmatched. CDR1 and CDR2 (germline): ENHRY, SYGVKD. CDR3 sequence (DNA): TGTGCCATCACACAGGGGGAGAACACTGAAGCTTTCTTT. Translated: CAITQGENTEAFF.

This chain uses TRBV18 with TRBJ2-1; D call uncertain. V was shortened by 10 bases and J by 0 bases, with 10 bases between the two germline ends. The germline gives CDR1 KGHSH, CDR2 LQKENI. The CDR3 is 13 residues long. The CDR3 DNA follows: TGTGCCACCCGCATGAGCTCCTACAATGAGCAGTTCTTC. Protein sequence: CATRMSSYNEQFF. The full variable domain, in which reference TRBV18 and TRBJ2-1 provide the parts outside the CDR3, is NAGVMQNPRHLVRRRGQEARLRCSPMKGHSHVYWYRQLPEEGLKFMVYLQKENIIDESGMPKERFSAEFPKEGPSILRIQQVVRGDSAAYFCATRMSSYNEQFFGPGTRLTVL.